The clone carrying this TCR beta chain was seen only once. Its antigen is unidentified. Germline-derived CDR1 and CDR2 are SGHVS and FQNEAQ. The CDR3 covers 17 residues. V shed 5 bases and J shed 3 bases, with 20 bases lying between them. Generated by immunoSEQ multiplex PCR, the TCRdb table keeps only in-frame clones and is missing some. The sample has roughly 180,000 clones, over 80% seen once. This sample is drawn from a study of T cell responses to AZD1222 COVID-19 vaccine. Study-level findings and limits: Researchers report vaccine-associated CD4 TCRs spanning spike, with dominance at 160-218 and 743-854. Reports say nearly half of spike-specific TCRs go after unmutated variant regions. Among AZD1222 vaccinees, only five or six were seropositive at baseline. Repertoire sampling occurred only after the peak T cell response.

This clonotype was sampled from an adult in good health. The rearrangement joins TRBV7-8 to TRBJ1-5, with a tentative D call TRBD1 (6 bases). The specimen comprised peripheral blood, sampled on day 0 of AZD1222 vaccination. CDR3 in DNA: TGTGCCAGCAGCCGGGCCGGGTCAGGGGCCACCAATCAGCCCCAGCATTTT. Its translation: CASSRAGSGATNQPQHF.